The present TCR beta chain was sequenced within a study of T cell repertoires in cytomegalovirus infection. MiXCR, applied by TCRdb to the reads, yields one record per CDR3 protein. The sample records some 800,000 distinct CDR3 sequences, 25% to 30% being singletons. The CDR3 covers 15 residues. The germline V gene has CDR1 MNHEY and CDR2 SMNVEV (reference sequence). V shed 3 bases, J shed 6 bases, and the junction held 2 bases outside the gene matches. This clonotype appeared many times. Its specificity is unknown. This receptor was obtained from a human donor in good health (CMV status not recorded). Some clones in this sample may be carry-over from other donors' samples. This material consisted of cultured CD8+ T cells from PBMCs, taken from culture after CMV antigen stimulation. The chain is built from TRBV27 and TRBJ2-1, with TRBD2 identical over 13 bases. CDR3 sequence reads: CASSFGLAGANEQFF. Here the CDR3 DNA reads TGTGCCAGCAGTTTTGGACTAGCGGGGGCCAATGAGCAGTTCTTC.